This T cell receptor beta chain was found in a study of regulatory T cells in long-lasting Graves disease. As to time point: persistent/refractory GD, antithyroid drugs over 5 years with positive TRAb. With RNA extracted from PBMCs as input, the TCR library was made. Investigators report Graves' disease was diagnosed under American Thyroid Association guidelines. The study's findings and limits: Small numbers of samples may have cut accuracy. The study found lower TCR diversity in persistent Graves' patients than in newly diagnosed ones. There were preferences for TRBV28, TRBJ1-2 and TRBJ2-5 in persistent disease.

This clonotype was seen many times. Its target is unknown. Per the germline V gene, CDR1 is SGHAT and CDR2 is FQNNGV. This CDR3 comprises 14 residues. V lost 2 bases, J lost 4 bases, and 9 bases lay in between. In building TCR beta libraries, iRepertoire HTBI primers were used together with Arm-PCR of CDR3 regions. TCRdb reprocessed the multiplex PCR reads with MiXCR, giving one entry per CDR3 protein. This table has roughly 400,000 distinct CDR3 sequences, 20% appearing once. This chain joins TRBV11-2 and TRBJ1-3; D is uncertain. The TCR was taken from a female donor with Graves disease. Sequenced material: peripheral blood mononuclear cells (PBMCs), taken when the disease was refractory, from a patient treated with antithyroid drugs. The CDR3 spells CASSLSVIGNTIYF. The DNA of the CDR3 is TGTGCCAGCAGCTTATCTGTTATCGGAAACACCATATATTTT.